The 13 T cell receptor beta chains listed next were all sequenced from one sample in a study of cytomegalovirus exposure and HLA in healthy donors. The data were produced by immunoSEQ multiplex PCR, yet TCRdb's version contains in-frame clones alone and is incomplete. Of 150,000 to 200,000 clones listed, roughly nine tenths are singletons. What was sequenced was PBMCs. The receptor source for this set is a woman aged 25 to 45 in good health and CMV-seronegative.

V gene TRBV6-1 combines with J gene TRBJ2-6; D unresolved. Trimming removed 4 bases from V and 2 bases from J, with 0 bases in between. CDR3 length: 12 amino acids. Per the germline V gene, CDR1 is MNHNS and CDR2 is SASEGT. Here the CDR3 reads CASSAGANVLTF. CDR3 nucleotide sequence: TGTGCCAGCAGTGCTGGGGCCAACGTCCTGACTTTC.

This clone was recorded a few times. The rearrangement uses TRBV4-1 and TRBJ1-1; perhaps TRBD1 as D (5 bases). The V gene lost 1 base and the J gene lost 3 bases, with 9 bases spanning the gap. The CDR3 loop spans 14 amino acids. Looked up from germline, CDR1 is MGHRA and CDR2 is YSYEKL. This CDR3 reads CASSQVPGDTEAFF. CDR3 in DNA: TGCGCCAGCAGCCAAGTGCCGGGGGACACTGAAGCTTTCTTT.

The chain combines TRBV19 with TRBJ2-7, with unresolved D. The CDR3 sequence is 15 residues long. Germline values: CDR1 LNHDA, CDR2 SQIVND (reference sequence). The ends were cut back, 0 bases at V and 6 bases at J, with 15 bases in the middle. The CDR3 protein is CASSIEGGALSEQYF. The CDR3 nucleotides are TGTGCCAGTAGTATAGAAGGCGGAGCTCTGTCCGAGCAGTACTTC.

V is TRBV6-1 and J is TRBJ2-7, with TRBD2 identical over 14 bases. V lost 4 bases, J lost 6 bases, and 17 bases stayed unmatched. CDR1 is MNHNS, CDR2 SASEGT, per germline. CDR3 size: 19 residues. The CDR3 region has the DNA TGTGCCAGCAGTGGCCTCGGGACAGGGGGACTAGCGGGAGTGGTCGAGCAGTACTTC. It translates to CASSGLGTGGLAGVVEQYF.

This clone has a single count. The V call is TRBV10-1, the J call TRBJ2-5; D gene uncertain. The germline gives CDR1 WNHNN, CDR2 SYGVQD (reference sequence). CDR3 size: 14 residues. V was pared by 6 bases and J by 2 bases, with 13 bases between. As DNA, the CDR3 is TGCGCCAGCAGCCTCGACTGGGATCAAGAGACCCAGTACTTC. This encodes CASSLDWDQETQYF.

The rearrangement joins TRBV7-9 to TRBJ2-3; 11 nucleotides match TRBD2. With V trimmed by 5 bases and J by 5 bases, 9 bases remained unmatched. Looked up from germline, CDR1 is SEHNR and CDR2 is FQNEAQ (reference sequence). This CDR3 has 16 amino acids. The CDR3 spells CASSTPSGGLVDTQYF. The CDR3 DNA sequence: TGTGCCAGCAGCACACCTAGCGGGGGGTTGGTAGATACGCAGTATTTT.

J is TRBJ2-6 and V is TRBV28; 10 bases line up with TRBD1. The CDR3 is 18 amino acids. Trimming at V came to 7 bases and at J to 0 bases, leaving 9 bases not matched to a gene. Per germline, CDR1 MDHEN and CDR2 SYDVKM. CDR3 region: CASTPGDRGRSGANVLTF. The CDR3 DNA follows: TGTGCCAGCACCCCGGGGGACAGGGGTCGCTCTGGGGCCAACGTCCTGACTTTC.

The CDR3 nucleotides are TGCGCCAGCAGCGACACTAGCGCCTACGAGCAGTACTTC. Amino acid sequence: CASSDTSAYEQYF. The chain combines TRBV4-1 with TRBJ2-7, with 7 nucleotides matching TRBD2. The CDR3 is 13 amino acids. Looked up from germline, CDR1 is MGHRA and CDR2 is YSYEKL. The ends lost 5 bases at V and 2 bases at J; junction bases unmatched: 3.

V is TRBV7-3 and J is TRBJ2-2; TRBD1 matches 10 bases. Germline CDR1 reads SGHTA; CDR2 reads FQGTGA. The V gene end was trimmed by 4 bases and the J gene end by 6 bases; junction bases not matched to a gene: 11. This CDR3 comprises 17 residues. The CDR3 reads CASSSQMTGGFAGELFF. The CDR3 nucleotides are TGTGCCAGCAGCTCCCAGATGACAGGGGGCTTTGCCGGGGAGCTGTTTTTT.

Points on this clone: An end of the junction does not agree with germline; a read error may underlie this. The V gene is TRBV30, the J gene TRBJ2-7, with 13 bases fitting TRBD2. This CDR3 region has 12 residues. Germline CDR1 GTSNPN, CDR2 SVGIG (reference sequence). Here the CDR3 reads CAWGLAGDEQHF. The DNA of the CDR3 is TGTGCCTGGGGACTAGCGGGAGACGAGCAGCACTTC.

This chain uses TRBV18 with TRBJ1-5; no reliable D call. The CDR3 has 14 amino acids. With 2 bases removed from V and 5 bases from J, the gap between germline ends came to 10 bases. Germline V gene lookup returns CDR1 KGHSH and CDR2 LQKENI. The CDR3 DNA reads TGTGCCAGCTCACCAGGGCGGGTTGATCAGCCCCAGCATTTT. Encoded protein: CASSPGRVDQPQHF.

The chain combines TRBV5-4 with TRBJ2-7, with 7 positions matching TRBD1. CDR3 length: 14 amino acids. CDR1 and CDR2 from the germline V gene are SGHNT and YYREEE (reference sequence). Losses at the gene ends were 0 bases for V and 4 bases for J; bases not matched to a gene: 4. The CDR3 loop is CASSLDVTGYEQYF. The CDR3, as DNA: TGTGCCAGCAGCTTGGATGTGACAGGGTACGAGCAGTACTTC.

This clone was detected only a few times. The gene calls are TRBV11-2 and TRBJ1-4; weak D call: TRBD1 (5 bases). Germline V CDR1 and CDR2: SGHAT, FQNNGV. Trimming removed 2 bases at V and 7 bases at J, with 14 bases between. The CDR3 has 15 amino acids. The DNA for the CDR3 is TGTGCCAGCAGCTTACGGGGGGAAGCTACTGAAAAACTGTTTTTT. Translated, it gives CASSLRGEATEKLFF.